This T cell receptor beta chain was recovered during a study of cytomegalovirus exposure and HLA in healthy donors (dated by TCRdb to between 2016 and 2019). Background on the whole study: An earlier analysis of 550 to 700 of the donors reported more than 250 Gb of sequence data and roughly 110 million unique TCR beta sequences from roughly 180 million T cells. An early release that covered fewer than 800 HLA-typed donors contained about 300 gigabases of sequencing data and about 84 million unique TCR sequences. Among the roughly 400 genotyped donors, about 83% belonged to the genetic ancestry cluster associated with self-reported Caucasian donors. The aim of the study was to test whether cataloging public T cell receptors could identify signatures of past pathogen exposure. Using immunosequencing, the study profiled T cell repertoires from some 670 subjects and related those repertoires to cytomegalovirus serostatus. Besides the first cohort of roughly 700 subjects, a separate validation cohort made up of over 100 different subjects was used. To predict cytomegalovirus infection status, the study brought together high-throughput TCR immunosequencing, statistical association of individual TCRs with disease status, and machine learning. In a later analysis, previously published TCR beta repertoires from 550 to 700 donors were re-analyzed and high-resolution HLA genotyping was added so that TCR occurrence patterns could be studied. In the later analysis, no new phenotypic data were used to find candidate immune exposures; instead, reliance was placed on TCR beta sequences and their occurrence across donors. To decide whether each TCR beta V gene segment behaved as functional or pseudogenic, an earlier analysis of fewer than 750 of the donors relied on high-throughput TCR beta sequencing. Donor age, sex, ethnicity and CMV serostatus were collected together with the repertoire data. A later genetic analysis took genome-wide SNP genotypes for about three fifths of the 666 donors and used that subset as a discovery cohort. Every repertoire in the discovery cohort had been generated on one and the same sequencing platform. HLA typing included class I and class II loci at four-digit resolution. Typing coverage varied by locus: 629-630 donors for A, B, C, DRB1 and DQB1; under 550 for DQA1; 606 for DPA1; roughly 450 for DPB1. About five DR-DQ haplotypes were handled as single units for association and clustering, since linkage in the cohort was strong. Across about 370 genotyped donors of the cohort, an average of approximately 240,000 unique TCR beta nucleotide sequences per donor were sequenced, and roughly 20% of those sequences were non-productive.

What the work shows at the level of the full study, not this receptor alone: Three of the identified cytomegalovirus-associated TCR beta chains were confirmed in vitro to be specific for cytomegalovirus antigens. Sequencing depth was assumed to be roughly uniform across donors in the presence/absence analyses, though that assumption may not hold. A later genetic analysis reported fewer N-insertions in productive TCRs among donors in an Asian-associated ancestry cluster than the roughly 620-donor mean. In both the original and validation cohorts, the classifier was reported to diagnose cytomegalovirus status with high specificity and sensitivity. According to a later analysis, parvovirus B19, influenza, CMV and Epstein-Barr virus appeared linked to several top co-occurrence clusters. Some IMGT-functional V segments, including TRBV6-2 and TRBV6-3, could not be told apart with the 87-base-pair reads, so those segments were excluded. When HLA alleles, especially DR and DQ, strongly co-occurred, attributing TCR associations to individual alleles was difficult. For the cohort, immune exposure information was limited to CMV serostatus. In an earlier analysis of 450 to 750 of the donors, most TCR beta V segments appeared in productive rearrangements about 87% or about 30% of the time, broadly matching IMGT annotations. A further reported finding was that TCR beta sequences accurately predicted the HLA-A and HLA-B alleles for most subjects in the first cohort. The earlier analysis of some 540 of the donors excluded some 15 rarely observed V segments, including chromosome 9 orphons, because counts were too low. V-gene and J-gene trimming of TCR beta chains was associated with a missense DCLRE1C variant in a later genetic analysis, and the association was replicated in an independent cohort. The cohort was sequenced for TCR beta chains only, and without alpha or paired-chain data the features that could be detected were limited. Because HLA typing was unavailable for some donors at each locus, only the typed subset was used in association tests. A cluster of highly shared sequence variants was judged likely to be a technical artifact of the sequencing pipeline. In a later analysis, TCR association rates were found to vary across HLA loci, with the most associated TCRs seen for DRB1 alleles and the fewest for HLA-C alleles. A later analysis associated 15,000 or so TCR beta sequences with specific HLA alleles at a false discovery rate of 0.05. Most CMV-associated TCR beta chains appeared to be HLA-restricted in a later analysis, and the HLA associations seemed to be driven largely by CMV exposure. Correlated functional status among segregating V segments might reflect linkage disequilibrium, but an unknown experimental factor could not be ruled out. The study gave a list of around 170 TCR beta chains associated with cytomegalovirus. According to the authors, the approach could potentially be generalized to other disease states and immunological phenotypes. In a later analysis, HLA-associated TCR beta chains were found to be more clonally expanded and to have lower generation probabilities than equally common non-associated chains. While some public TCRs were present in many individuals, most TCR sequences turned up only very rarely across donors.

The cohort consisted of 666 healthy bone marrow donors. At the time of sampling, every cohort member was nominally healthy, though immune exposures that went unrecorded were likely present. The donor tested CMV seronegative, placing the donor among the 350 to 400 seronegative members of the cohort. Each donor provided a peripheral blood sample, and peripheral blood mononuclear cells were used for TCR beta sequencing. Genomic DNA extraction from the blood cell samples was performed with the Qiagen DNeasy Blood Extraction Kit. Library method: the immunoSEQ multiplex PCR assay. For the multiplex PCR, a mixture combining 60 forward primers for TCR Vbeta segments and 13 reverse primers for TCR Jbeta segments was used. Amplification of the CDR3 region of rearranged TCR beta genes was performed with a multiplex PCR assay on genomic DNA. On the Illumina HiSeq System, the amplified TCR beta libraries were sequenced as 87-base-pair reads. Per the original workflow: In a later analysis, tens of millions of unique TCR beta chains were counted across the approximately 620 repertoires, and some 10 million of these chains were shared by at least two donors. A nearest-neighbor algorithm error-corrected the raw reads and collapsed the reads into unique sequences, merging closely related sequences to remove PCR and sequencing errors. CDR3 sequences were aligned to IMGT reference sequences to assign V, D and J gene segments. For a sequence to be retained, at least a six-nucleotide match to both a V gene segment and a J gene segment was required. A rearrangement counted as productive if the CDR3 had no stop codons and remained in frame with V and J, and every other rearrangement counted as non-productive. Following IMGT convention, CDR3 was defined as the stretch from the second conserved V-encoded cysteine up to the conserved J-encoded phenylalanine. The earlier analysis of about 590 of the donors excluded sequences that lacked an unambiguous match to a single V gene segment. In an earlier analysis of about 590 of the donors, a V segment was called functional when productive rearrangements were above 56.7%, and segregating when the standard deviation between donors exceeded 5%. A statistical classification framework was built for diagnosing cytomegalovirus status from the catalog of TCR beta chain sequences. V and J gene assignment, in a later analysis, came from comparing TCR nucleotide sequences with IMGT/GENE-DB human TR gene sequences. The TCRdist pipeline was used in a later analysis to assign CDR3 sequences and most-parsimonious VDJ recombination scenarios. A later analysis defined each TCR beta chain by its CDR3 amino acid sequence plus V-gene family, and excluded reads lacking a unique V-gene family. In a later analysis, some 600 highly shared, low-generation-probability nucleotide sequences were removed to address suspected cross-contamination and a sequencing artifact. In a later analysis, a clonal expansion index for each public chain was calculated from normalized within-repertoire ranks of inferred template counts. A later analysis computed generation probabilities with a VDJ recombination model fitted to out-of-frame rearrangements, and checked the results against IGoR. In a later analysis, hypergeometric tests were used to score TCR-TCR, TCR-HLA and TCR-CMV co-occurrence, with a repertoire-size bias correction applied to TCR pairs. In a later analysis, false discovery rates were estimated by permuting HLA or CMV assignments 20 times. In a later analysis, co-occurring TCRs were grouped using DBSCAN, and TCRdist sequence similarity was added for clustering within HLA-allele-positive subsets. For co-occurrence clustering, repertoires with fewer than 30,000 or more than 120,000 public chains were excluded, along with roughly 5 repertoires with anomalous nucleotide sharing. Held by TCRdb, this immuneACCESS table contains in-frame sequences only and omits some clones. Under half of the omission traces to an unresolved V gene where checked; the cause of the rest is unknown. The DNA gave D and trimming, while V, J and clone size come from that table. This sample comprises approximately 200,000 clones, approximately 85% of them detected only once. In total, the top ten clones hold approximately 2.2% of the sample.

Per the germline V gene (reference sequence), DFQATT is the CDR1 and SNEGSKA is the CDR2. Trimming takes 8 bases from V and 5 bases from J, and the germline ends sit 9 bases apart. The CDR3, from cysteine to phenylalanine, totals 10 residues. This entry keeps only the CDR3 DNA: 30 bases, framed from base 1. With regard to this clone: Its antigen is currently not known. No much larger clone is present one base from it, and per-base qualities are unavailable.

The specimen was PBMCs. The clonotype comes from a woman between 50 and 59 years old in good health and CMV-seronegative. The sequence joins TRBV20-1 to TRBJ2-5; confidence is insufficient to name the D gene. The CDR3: CSPYAETQYF. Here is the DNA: TGCAGTCCATATGCGGAGACCCAGTACTTC.